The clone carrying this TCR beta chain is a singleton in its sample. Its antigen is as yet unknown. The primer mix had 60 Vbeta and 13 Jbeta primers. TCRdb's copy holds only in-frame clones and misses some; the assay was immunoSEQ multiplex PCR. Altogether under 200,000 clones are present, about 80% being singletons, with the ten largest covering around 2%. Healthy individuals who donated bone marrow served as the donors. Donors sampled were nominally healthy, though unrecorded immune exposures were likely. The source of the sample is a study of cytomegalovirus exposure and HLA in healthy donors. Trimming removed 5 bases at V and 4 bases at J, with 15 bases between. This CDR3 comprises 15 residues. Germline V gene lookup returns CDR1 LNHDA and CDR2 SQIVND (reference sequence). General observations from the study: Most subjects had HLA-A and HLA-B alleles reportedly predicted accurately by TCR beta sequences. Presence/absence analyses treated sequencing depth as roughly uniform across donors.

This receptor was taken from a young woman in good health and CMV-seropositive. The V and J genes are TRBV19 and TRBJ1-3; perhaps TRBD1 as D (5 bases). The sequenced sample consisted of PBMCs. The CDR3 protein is CASSLAGRFGNTIYF. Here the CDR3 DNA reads TGTGCCAGTAGTCTTGCGGGACGGTTCGGAAACACCATATATTTT.